The 9 T cell receptor beta chains below come from one sample, sequenced in a study of T-cell reconstitution after alpha-beta-depleted transplantation in children. Construction of the TCRbeta library involved unique molecular identifiers. MiXCR was run by TCRdb on the PCR reads, yielding one entry per CDR3 protein. Among 700,000 to 950,000 distinct CDR3 sequences listed, around 15% were seen once. The sequencing here drew on PBMCs, mostly from graft donor cells, taken 360 days after TCRalphabeta/CD19-depleted stem cell transplant. The receptors derive from a male patient younger than 18 who had a stem cell transplant for acute lymphoblastic leukemia, so the T cells may come from the graft donor.

This clonotype was seen only once. The chain uses TRBV11-3 and TRBJ2-5; weak D call: TRBD1 (6 bases). CDR1 is SGHNT and CDR2 is YENEEA in the germline V gene. The CDR3 is 15 residues long. The V end was cut by 4 bases, the J end by 3 bases, with 15 bases between. CDR3 DNA sequence: TGTGCCAGCAGCTCGAATACAGGGTCCGAAGAGACCCAGTACTTC. Translation gives CASSSNTGSEETQYF.

The V gene is TRBV29-1, the J gene TRBJ2-5; D unresolved. Germline V gene sequence: CDR1 SQVTM, CDR2 ANQGSEA. Trimming shortened V by 8 bases and J by 1 base, and 14 bases separated the two germline ends. This CDR3 has 13 amino acids. In DNA form, the CDR3 reads TGCAGCTTTCGATGGTCTGGCCAAGAGACCCAGTACTTC. It is translated as CSFRWSGQETQYF.

The chain employs TRBV7-9 and TRBJ2-3, with a possible D match to TRBD2 (6 bases). Germline assignment: CDR1 SEHNR and CDR2 FQNEAQ (reference sequence). CDR3 size: 17 residues. Trimming cost V 4 bases and J 1 base, with 18 bases left between them. CDR3 sequence: CASSSKGLSGGTDTQYF. The CDR3 DNA follows: TGTGCCAGCAGCTCAAAGGGACTCTCCGGAGGCACAGATACGCAGTATTTT.

This clonotype has a handful of counts. J is TRBJ2-3 and V is TRBV7-9; no reliable D call. Germline loops: CDR1 SEHNR, CDR2 FQNEAQ (reference sequence). The V end was cut by 1 base, the J end by 4 bases, with 9 bases between. This CDR3 contains 14 residues. CDR3 sequence reads: CASSLVDSSDTQYF. CDR3 coding DNA: TGTGCCAGCAGCTTAGTCGATTCTTCAGATACGCAGTATTTT. The full variable domain, rest sourced from reference TRBV7-9 and TRBJ2-3, is DTGVSQNPRHKITKRGQNVTFRCDPISEHNRLYWYRQTLGQGPEFLTYFQNEAQLEKSRLLSDRFSAERPKGSFSTLEIQRTEQGDSAMYLCASSLVDSSDTQYFGPGTRLTVL.

V usage is TRBV7-9 and J usage is TRBJ2-3; maybe TRBD2 (5 bases). Germline assignment: CDR1 SEHNR and CDR2 FQNEAQ (reference sequence). Trimming left V 2 bases short and J 5 bases short, with 11 bases between. This CDR3 region has 14 residues. The CDR3 bases are TGTGCCAGCAGCTTACCACTAGTCTTAGATACGCAGTATTTT. It encodes CASSLPLVLDTQYF.

This chain joins TRBV25-1 and TRBJ2-3; D possibly corresponds to TRBD2 (5 bases). Trimming removed 6 bases from V and 1 base from J, with 11 bases in between. Looked up from germline, CDR1 is MGHDK and CDR2 is SYGVNS. The CDR3 spans 14 residues. CDR3 coding DNA: TGTGCCAGCAGAATCTCCGGGGGCACAGATACGCAGTATTTT. Its translation: CASRISGGTDTQYF. The full variable domain, its missing parts supplied by reference TRBV25-1 and TRBJ2-3, is EADIYQTPRYLVIGTGKKITLECSQTMGHDKMYWYQQDPGMELHLIHYSYGVNSTEKGDLSSESTVSRIRTEHFPLTLESARPSHTSQYLCASRISGGTDTQYFGPGTRLTVL.

This clonotype was observed a few times. J is TRBJ2-7 and V is TRBV18; D uncertain. The V end was cut by 3 bases, the J end by 3 bases, with 12 bases between. There are 14 residues in the CDR3. Germline CDR1 and CDR2: KGHSH and LQKENI. CDR3 sequence: CASSPYDERYEQYF. The DNA for the CDR3 is TGTGCCAGCTCACCTTACGACGAACGCTACGAGCAGTACTTC.

This chain joins TRBV7-8 and TRBJ2-5; a possible D gene is TRBD2 (6 bases). Looked up from germline, CDR1 is SGHVS and CDR2 is FQNEAQ. The length of the CDR3 is 15 residues. Deletions cut 5 bases from V and 1 base from J, with 14 bases between. The CDR3 coding sequence is TGTGCCAGCAGCCCATCCCCGGGACTCCAAGAGACCCAGTACTTC. It yields the protein CASSPSPGLQETQYF.

The CDR3 here is CASTMGLADHYEQYF. In DNA form, the CDR3 reads TGTGCCAGCACCATGGGACTAGCGGACCACTACGAGCAGTACTTC. This chain connects TRBV12-3 or TRBV12-4 to TRBJ2-7, with 11 bases lining up with TRBD2. There are 15 residues in the CDR3. The junction had 8 bases not matched to a gene; V was cut back by 7 bases and J by 3 bases.